A selection of T cell receptor beta chains follows, all from one sample in a study of PD-1 blockade in classical Hodgkin lymphoma. TCRdb keeps only in-frame clones here, not all; method: immunoSEQ multiplex PCR. The sample records fewer than 90,000 clones, roughly 89% being singletons. Sequencing was performed on peripheral blood mononuclear cells (PBMCs), taken at baseline. These receptors were taken from a human donor with classical Hodgkin lymphoma. Both conserved end residues are part of each CDR3. A D gene is named only where the DNA matches it firmly. Only part of the rows carry a size: once, few, many, or a class if the clone is expanded.

d_gene,j_gene,abundance,v_gene,CDR3nt,CDR3aa
TRBD2,TRBJ2-1,.,TRBV6-4,TGTGCCAGCAGCTCGGGAGGGGACAATGAGCAGTTCTTC,CASSSGGDNEQFF
TRBD1,TRBJ1-3,.,TRBV19,TGTGCCAGTAGCACAGGGGACGGAAACACCATATATTTT,CASSTGDGNTIYF
.,TRBJ2-3,.,TRBV11-2,TGTGCCAGCAGCTTCCGTGGGCAGGGGCACACAGATACGCAGTATTTT,CASSFRGQGHTDTQYF
.,TRBJ1-2,.,TRBV7-9,TGTGCCAGCAGACCAGCTAGGGACGGCGGGTCCAACTATGGCTACACCTTC,CASRPARDGGSNYGYTF
.,TRBJ2-3,.,TRBV7-2,TGTGCCAGCAGCCCAGTTAGCACAGATACGCAGTATTTT,CASSPVSTDTQYF
.,TRBJ2-7,.,TRBV10-1,TGCGCCAGCAGTGACTTGACAGACGAGCAGTACTTC,CASSDLTDEQYF
TRBD1,TRBJ1-5,.,TRBV15,TGTGCCACCAGCGAGAACCGGGACAGGGGGCGGGGGCAGCCCCAGCATTTT,CATSENRDRGRGQPQHF
.,TRBJ1-3,.,TRBV27,TGTGCCAGCAGTGAAGGCCCTCTCGGGACACCTGGAAACACCATATATTTT,CASSEGPLGTPGNTIYF
.,TRBJ1-1,.,TRBV11-2,TGTGCCAGCAGCGAAGGGATGGGGGTTCGCACTGAAGCTTTCTTT,CASSEGMGVRTEAFF
.,TRBJ2-1,.,TRBV28,TGTGCCAGCAGTCTTCTCAGCTCCTACAATGAGCAGTTCTTC,CASSLLSSYNEQFF
.,TRBJ2-3,.,TRBV6-7,TGTGCCAGCAGCCCCGGCCCAGATACGCAGTATTTT,CASSPGPDTQYF
TRBD2,TRBJ2-7,.,TRBV10-3,TGTGCCATCAGCGGACTAGCGGTTAGCAAAATCTACGAGCAGTACTTC,CAISGLAVSKIYEQYF
TRBD1,TRBJ1-4,.,TRBV28,TGTGCCAGCAGTTCCCTAAGCCGGGACAGGGCCGATGAAAAACTGTTTTTT,CASSSLSRDRADEKLFF
.,TRBJ1-2,.,TRBV5-1,TGCGCCAGCAGCCCTCTAGGAAAATACTATGGCTACACCTTC,CASSPLGKYYGYTF
.,TRBJ2-2,.,TRBV29-1,TGCAGCGTTGAAGAGGGTTTCGCGAACACCGGGGAGCTGTTTTTT,CSVEEGFANTGELFF
.,TRBJ2-7,.,TRBV10-1,TGCGCCAGCAGTGAGCGGGAAATGAACTCCTACGAGCAGTACTTC,CASSEREMNSYEQYF
TRBD2,TRBJ2-5,.,TRBV7-2,TGTGCCAGCAGCTCGGGACTAGCGGAGACCCAGTACTTC,CASSSGLAETQYF
TRBD2,TRBJ2-2,.,TRBV11-2,TGTGCCAGCAGCCACCCCCGACTAGCGGGAGGGCCGGGCACCGGGGAGCTGTTTTTT,CASSHPRLAGGPGTGELFF
.,TRBJ2-2,.,TRBV5-1,TGCGCCAGCAGCTCCGGGACCGGGGAGCTGTTTTTT,CASSSGTGELFF
.,TRBJ1-5,.,TRBV30,TGTGCCTGGAGTGTAGGGCGGACAGTGACCTCCAATCAGCCCCAGCATTTT,CAWSVGRTVTSNQPQHF
.,TRBJ1-1,once,TRBV7-2,TGTGCCAGCAGCTTAGTAAGTGAGGGGGAAAACACTGAAGCTTTCTTT,CASSLVSEGENTEAFF
.,TRBJ1-5,.,TRBV19,TGTGCCAGTAGTATATTGCATGTGCAGGGAGTAAATCAGCCCCAGCATTTT,CASSILHVQGVNQPQHF
.,TRBJ1-2,.,TRBV7-2,TGTGCCAGCAGCTCCCAGGCTGAAGGGGGCTATGGCTACACCTTC,CASSSQAEGGYGYTF
.,TRBJ1-6,.,TRBV30,TGTGCCTGGAGTGTACAGTCCGGCGGACATTCACCCCTCCACTTT,CAWSVQSGGHSPLHF
.,TRBJ1-2,once,TRBV27,TGTGCCAGCAGTTTAGATCAGGGTGAGGGAATACTCTATGGCTACACCTTC,CASSLDQGEGILYGYTF
.,TRBJ2-1,once,TRBV7-9,TGTGCCAGCAGCGTAGAAAAACCGGGACTCCGTACGTTTTTGGGTGAGCAGTTCTTC,CASSVEKPGLRTFLGEQFF
TRBD1,TRBJ1-5,.,TRBV30,TGTGCCTGGAGTGTTCAGGGGGCATCTCAGCCCCAGCATTTT,CAWSVQGASQPQHF
.,TRBJ2-7,.,TRBV6-5,TGTGCCAGCAGTTACTCTAAGCGGGACGAGCAGTACTTC,CASSYSKRDEQYF
.,TRBJ1-1,.,TRBV5-1,TGCGCCAGCAGCTTGGATACAGGGAGGAACACTGAAGCTTTCTTT,CASSLDTGRNTEAFF
TRBD1,TRBJ2-2,.,TRBV7-6,TGTGCCAGCAGCTTAGGGACAGGGGTGGACACCGGGGAGCTGTTTTTT,CASSLGTGVDTGELFF
.,TRBJ2-7,.,TRBV5-6,TGTGCCAGCAGCCTGGTGGGGGACGAGCAGTACTTC,CASSLVGDEQYF
.,TRBJ2-1,once,TRBV7-8,TGTGCCAGCAAGCCGGTGGCATACAATGAGCAGTTCTTC,CASKPVAYNEQFF
TRBD2,TRBJ2-4,.,TRBV28,TGTGCCAGCAGCGGGAGGATTGGGGCCAAAAACATTCAGTACTTC,CASSGRIGAKNIQYF
.,TRBJ2-3,.,TRBV4-2,TGTGCCAGCAGCCAAGTCGGCGGGAACACAGATACGCAGTATTTT,CASSQVGGNTDTQYF
.,TRBJ2-2,.,TRBV28,TGTGCCAGCAGTCCGTACAGGGCCCCCAACACCGGGGAGCTGTTTTTT,CASSPYRAPNTGELFF
TRBD1,TRBJ2-7,.,TRBV10-3,TGTGCCATCAGGGACAGGGGGGTCATCTACGAGCAGTACTTC,CAIRDRGVIYEQYF
TRBD2,TRBJ2-1,.,TRBV7-6,TGTGCCAGCAGCCCCGGACTAGCGGGAGGGGGAGGTGAGCAGTTCTTC,CASSPGLAGGGGEQFF
TRBD1,TRBJ1-3,.,TRBV5-1,TGCGCCAGCAGCTTGCCCACCGGGACAGGGGGCCTCTCTGGAAACACCATATATTTT,CASSLPTGTGGLSGNTIYF
.,TRBJ2-1,.,TRBV11-2,TGTGCCAGCAGCTTAGATCTAAATGAGCAGTTCTTC,CASSLDLNEQFF
TRBD2,TRBJ2-7,.,TRBV5-6,TGTGCCAGCAGCTTAACTAGCGGGTTATCCTACGAGCAGTACTTC,CASSLTSGLSYEQYF
TRBD1,TRBJ1-4,.,TRBV4-1,TGCGCCAGCAGCCTGACAGGGCGAGGTGAAAAACTGTTTTTT,CASSLTGRGEKLFF
TRBD2,TRBJ2-3,many,TRBV25-1,TGTGCCAGCATCACCGGGACTAGCGGGAGTGCTGGCACAGATACGCAGTATTTT,CASITGTSGSAGTDTQYF
TRBD1,TRBJ2-7,.,TRBV5-5,TGTGCCAGCAGCTGGACAGGGATTGCCGAGCAGTACTTC,CASSWTGIAEQYF
.,TRBJ2-1,.,TRBV19,TGTGCCAGTAGTGTGGGGACCCAAGACGAGCAGTTCTTC,CASSVGTQDEQFF
TRBD2,TRBJ2-2,.,TRBV27,TGTGCCAGCAGTGCTAGCGGGAGGGCCAACACCGGGGAGCTGTTTTTT,CASSASGRANTGELFF
TRBD2,TRBJ2-3,.,TRBV7-6,TGTGCCAGCACCTCTAGCGGGGCCACAGATACGCAGTATTTT,CASTSSGATDTQYF
.,TRBJ1-2,.,TRBV7-9,TGTGCCAGCAGCCCCCGGGACGGGGATTATGGCTACACCTTC,CASSPRDGDYGYTF
TRBD1,TRBJ1-2,.,TRBV5-1,TGCGCCAGCAGCTCTGGGGGGTCTGGACAGGCCTATGGCTACACCTTC,CASSSGGSGQAYGYTF
.,TRBJ1-2,.,TRBV5-1,TGCGCCAGCAGCCCAAAGTCTCGATATAGGGGCGACTATGGCTACACCTTC,CASSPKSRYRGDYGYTF
.,TRBJ2-7,.,TRBV5-6,TGTGCCAGCAGCTTAGCCGGGACACAAAGTTACGAGCAGTACTTC,CASSLAGTQSYEQYF
.,TRBJ2-7,few,TRBV29-1,TGCAGCGTTGTAATAGCGACTAGCTACGAGCAGTACTTC,CSVVIATSYEQYF
.,TRBJ2-1,.,TRBV4-1,TGCGCCAGCAGCCAAGGGCGCGGGACCCTCTCCTACAATGAGCAGTTCTTC,CASSQGRGTLSYNEQFF
.,TRBJ2-3,.,TRBV4-3,TGCGCCAGCAGCCAAGACCCCCTAAGCACAGATACGCAGTATTTT,CASSQDPLSTDTQYF
.,TRBJ2-1,once,TRBV20-1,TGCAGTGCTAGTGACAATGAGCAGTTCTTC,CSASDNEQFF
.,TRBJ2-7,.,TRBV29-1,TGCAGCGTTGTTTTCACGACCCATGGTCCCTACGAGCAGTACTTC,CSVVFTTHGPYEQYF